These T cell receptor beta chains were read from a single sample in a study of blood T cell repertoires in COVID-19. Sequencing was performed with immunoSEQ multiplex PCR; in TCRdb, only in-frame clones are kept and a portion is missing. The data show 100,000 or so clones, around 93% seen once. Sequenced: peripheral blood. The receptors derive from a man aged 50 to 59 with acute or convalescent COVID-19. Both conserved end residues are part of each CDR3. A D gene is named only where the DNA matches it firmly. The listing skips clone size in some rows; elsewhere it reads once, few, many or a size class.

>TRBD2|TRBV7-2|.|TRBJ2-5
CASSATRLAEETQYF
TGTGCCAGCAGCGCCACCCGACTAGCGGAAGAGACCCAGTACTTC
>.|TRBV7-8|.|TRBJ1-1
CASSSQQGRPNTEAFF
TGTGCCAGCAGCTCCCAACAGGGACGGCCGAACACTGAAGCTTTCTTT
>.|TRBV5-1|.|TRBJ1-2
CASSLGRGFNYGYTF
TGCGCCAGCAGCTTGGGGCGGGGATTTAACTATGGCTACACCTTC
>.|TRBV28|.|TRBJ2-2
CASSWDKRRAGELFF
TGTGCCAGCAGCTGGGACAAGAGAAGGGCCGGGGAGCTGTTTTTT
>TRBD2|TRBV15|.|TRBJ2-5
CATSRAGLAGDETQYF
TGTGCCACCAGCAGAGCCGGACTAGCGGGGGACGAGACCCAGTACTTC
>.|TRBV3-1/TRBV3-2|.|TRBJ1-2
CASSPGALRYGYTF
TGTGCCAGCAGCCCAGGGGCCCTTCGCTATGGCTACACCTTC
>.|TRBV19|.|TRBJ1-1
CASSSGTEAFF
TGTGCCAGTAGCTCCGGGACAGAAGCTTTCTTT
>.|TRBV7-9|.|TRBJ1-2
CASSPQTQGYGYTF
TGTGCCAGCAGCCCGCAGACTCAGGGATATGGCTACACCTTC
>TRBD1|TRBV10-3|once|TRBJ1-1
CATTATGGANTEAFF
TGTGCCACCACAGCCACAGGGGGCGCGAACACTGAAGCTTTCTTT
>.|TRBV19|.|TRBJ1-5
CASSIPGLGNQPQHF
TGTGCCAGTAGTATCCCAGGGTTAGGCAATCAGCCCCAGCATTTT
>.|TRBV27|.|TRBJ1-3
CASRDSSGNTIYF
TGTGCCAGCAGAGACAGCTCTGGAAACACCATATATTTT
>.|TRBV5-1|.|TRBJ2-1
CASSLAGESSYNEQFF
TGCGCCAGCAGCTTGGCAGGCGAGAGCTCCTACAATGAGCAGTTCTTC
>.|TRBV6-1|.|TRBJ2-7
CASSEAGRRQYF
TGTGCCAGCAGTGAAGCGGGGAGACGGCAGTACTTC
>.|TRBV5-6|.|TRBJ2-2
CASTPANTGELFF
TGTGCCAGCACCCCGGCGAACACCGGGGAGCTGTTTTTT
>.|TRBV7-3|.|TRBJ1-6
CASSLRPWDNLEGGSPLHF
TGTGCCAGCAGCTTGCGACCATGGGACAACCTAGAAGGGGGTTCACCCCTCCACTTT
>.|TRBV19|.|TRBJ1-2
CAVRGTGDGYTF
TGTGCCGTAAGGGGAACAGGCGATGGCTACACCTTC
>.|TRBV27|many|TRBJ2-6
CASSPITGLEANVLTF
TGTGCCAGCAGCCCAATCACAGGGCTCGAGGCCAACGTCCTGACTTTC
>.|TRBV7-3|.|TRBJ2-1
CASSVTGTRNNEQFF
TGTGCCAGCAGCGTAACCGGGACACGAAACAATGAGCAGTTCTTC
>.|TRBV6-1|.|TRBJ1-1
CASSEVEGNTEAFF
TGTGCCAGCAGTGAAGTTGAGGGGAACACTGAAGCTTTCTTT
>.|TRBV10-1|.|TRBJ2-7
CAGGTAVDYEQYF
TGCGCCGGGGGGACAGCGGTGGACTACGAGCAGTACTTC
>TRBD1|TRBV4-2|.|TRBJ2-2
CASSQGRGQGKTGELFF
TGTGCCAGCAGCCAAGGGCGAGGACAGGGGAAGACCGGGGAGCTGTTTTTT
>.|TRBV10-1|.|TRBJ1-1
CASSEAPGYTEAFF
TGCGCCAGCAGTGAGGCCCCCGGTTACACTGAAGCTTTCTTT
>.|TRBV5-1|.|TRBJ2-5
CASSLGYGETQYF
TGCGCCAGCAGCTTGGGGTACGGGGAGACCCAGTACTTC
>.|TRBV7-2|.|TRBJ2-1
CASSAGGAAPYNEQFF
TGTGCCAGCAGTGCAGGAGGCGCCGCGCCCTACAATGAGCAGTTCTTC